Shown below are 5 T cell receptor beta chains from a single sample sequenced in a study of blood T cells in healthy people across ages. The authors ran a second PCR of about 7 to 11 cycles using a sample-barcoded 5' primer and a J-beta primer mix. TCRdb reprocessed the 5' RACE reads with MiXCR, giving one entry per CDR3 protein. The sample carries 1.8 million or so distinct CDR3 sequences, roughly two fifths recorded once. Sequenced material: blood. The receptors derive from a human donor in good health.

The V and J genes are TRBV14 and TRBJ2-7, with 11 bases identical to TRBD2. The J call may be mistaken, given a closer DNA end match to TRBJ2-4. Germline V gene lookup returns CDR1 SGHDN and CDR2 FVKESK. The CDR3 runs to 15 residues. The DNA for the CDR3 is TGTGCCAGCAGCATTAGCGGGGGGGCACAAAACATTCAGTACTTC. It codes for CASSISGGAQNIQYF.

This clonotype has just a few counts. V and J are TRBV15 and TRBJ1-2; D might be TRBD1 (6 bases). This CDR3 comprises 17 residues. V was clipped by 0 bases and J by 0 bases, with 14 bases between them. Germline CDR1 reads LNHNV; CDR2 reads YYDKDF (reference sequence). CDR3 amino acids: CATSRDPGAIANYGYTF. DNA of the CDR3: TGTGCCACCAGCAGAGATCCGGGGGCAATAGCTAACTATGGCTACACCTTC.

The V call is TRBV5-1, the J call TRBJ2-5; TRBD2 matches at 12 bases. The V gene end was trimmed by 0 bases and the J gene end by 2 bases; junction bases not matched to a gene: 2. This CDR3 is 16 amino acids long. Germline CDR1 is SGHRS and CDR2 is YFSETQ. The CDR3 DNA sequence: TGCGCCAGCAGCTTGGCCACTAGCGGGAGGCAAGAGACCCAGTACTTC. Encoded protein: CASSLATSGRQETQYF.

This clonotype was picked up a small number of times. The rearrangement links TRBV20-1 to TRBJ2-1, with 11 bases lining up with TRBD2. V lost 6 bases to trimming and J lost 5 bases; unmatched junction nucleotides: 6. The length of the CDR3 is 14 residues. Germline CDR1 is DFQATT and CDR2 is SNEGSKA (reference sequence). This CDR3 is CSAILAGGHNEQFF. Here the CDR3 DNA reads TGCAGTGCCATCCTAGCGGGGGGTCACAATGAGCAGTTCTTC.

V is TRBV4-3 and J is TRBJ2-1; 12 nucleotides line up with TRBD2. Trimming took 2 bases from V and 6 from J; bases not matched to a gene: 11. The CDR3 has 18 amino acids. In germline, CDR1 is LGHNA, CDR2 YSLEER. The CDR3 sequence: CASSQLLAGGEMANEQFF. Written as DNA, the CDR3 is TGCGCCAGCAGCCAACTACTAGCGGGGGGCGAGATGGCCAATGAGCAGTTCTTC.